The clone carrying this T cell receptor (beta chain) has at least ten counts. The CDR3 totals 13 residues. Germline loops: CDR1 SQVTM, CDR2 ANQGSEA. Trimming pared 8 bases from V and 0 bases from J, leaving 12 bases between. This entry is derived from a study of spatial heterogeneity in lung cancer. TCRdb analysed the 5' RACE reads with MiXCR anew, one entry per CDR3 protein. The sample carries 75,000 or so distinct CDR3 sequences, approximately 8.1% recorded once. Time point: sample taken at primary tumor resection. Source: PBMCs, taken at surgery. The chain recombines TRBV29-1 with TRBJ2-3; D not certain. This clonotype was sampled from a male donor with early-stage non-small cell lung cancer. The CDR3 nucleotides read TGCAGCCAAGTGGACGGAAGCACAGATACGCAGTATTTT. Protein sequence: CSQVDGSTDTQYF.